This TCR beta chain was identified in a study of blood T cell repertoires in COVID-19. Study-wide background: Sources were T cells, B-cell-depleted T cells, or PBMCs; the material itself was cDNA or gDNA.

Repertoires were generated with immunoSEQ multiplex PCR, while TCRdb's copy carries only in-frame clones and drops some. The repertoire holds about 250,000 clones, 88% seen once, with under 3.5% in the top ten. This CDR3 comprises 15 residues. V lost 1 base and J lost 4, with 13 bases in between. CDR1 SGHTA and CDR2 FQGNSA come from the germline V gene. Participants came from some 26 US areas, aged about 18 to 95 years. What the recovered Cohort 3 donors had was two negative PCRs, clearance, or symptom resolution. This TCR derives from a woman aged 45-65 years who had recovered from COVID-19. The chain links TRBV7-2 to TRBJ1-2; D remains ambiguous. The sequencing sample was made of PBMCs or T cells enriched from blood (not recorded which). In DNA form, the CDR3 reads TGTGCCAGCAGCTTAGATTTGGCAGGCCTCTATGGCTACACCTTC. Translation gives CASSLDLAGLYGYTF.